The clone carrying this T cell receptor (beta chain) occurred many times. By 5'RACE with 10-nucleotide random UMIs, the cDNA was made. MiXCR, run by TCRdb on the 5' RACE reads, gives a single entry per CDR3 protein. The sample carries roughly 57,000 distinct CDR3 sequences, roughly 8.8% recorded once. This sample was taken from a study of neurological immune-mediated disorders. Germline CDR1 and CDR2: KGHSH and LQKENI. V lost 3 bases and J lost 2; bases outside the gene matches: 3. This CDR3 is built from 15 residues. Time point meaning: longitudinal time-point 3. The clonotype was recovered from a woman aged 40 to 55 in good health. The sample taken for sequencing was PBMCs. The genes are TRBV18 and TRBJ2-7; 11 nucleotides line up with TRBD2. The CDR3 region is CASSPGLAEAYEQYF. CDR3 in DNA: TGTGCCAGCTCACCGGGACTAGCGGAGGCCTACGAGCAGTACTTC.